A selection of T cell receptor beta chains follows, all from one sample in a study of T cells in localized non-small cell lung cancer. The method was immunoSEQ multiplex PCR; TCRdb's version includes in-frame clones alone and lacks a portion of them. Among around 35,000 clones listed, around 93% were seen once. The sequenced sample was peripheral blood, obtained before any cancer treatment. The receptors come from a female donor at least 60 years old with stage I lung adenocarcinoma. Each CDR3 is given with its conserved first and last residue. A D gene is named only where the DNA matches it firmly. The size field is filled for only some rows; it gives once, few, many or a size class.

D,J,V,size,CDR3,DNA
TRBD2,TRBJ2-3,TRBV2,.,CASTFGGGPGDTQYF,TGTGCCAGCACCTTTGGGGGAGGGCCGGGAGATACGCAGTATTTT
TRBD1,TRBJ2-2,TRBV9,few,CASSVGWTGGTGELFF,TGTGCCAGCAGCGTAGGATGGACAGGGGGCACCGGGGAGCTGTTTTTT
TRBD2,TRBJ2-7,TRBV27,.,CASSRLAGGSEQYF,TGTGCCAGCAGCCGACTAGCGGGGGGTTCCGAGCAGTACTTC
.,TRBJ1-1,TRBV6-5,.,CASSSPGGTEAFF,TGTGCCAGCAGCTCCCCCGGGGGCACTGAAGCTTTCTTT
TRBD2,TRBJ2-7,TRBV6-5,.,CASSYSPDGGYEQYF,TGTGCCAGCAGTTACTCCCCGGACGGGGGGTACGAGCAGTACTTC
.,TRBJ1-4,TRBV5-6,.,CASSSRRITNEKLFF,TGTGCCAGCAGTTCCCGACGGATAACTAATGAAAAACTGTTTTTT
.,TRBJ2-3,TRBV5-4,.,CASSSGGRSSTDTQYF,TGTGCCAGCAGCAGTGGGGGGCGGTCTAGCACAGATACGCAGTATTTT
.,TRBJ1-1,TRBV27,.,CASSSQVAFGTEAFF,TGTGCCAGCAGTTCGCAGGTTGCTTTTGGGACTGAAGCTTTCTTT
TRBD1,TRBJ1-5,TRBV5-1,.,CASSLEGAGNQPQHF,TGCGCCAGCAGCTTGGAGGGGGCAGGCAATCAGCCCCAGCATTTT
.,TRBJ1-3,TRBV4-3,once,CASSQDLGLIGAGNTIYF,TGCGCCAGCAGCCAAGATCTGGGACTGATCGGGGCCGGAAACACCATATATTTT
.,TRBJ2-3,TRBV5-1,.,CASSLGRGVPDTQYF,TGCGCCAGCAGCTTGGGCAGGGGGGTCCCAGATACGCAGTATTTT
.,TRBJ2-2,TRBV30,.,CAWSVDSRAGELFF,TGTGCCTGGAGTGTAGACTCCAGGGCCGGGGAGCTGTTTTTT
.,TRBJ1-1,TRBV27,.,CASSLSPIEGAFF,TGTGCCAGCAGTTTATCGCCTATCGAGGGGGCTTTCTTT
TRBD2,TRBJ2-1,TRBV6-1,.,CASSAQLAAAYNEQFF,TGTGCCAGCAGTGCCCAACTAGCGGCGGCCTACAATGAGCAGTTCTTC
.,TRBJ1-3,TRBV30,.,CAWSWTDYDNTIYF,TGTGCCTGGAGCTGGACTGATTATGACAACACCATATATTTT
.,TRBJ2-3,TRBV18,.,CASSPDSHTDTQYF,TGTGCCAGCTCACCTGACAGCCACACAGATACGCAGTATTTT
.,TRBJ1-1,TRBV7-2,few,CASVERAQGEAFF,TGTGCCAGCGTAGAACGGGCCCAGGGTGAAGCTTTCTTT
.,TRBJ2-5,TRBV5-1,.,CASSLEGRTQYF,TGCGCCAGCAGCTTGGAAGGGAGGACCCAGTACTTC
.,TRBJ1-1,TRBV19,.,CASSIDPRASTGPNTEAFF,TGTGCCAGTAGTATAGATCCGCGGGCTTCGACAGGACCGAACACTGAAGCTTTCTTT
.,TRBJ1-2,TRBV6-1,once,CASSEDPDPLYGYTF,TGTGCCAGCAGTGAAGACCCGGATCCTCTTTATGGCTACACCTTC
.,TRBJ2-2,TRBV7-2,.,CASSPRVGSTGELFF,TGTGCCAGCAGCCCCCGTGTCGGGAGCACCGGGGAGCTGTTTTTT
TRBD1,TRBJ2-6,TRBV19,once,CASSIRGQGTVLTF,TGTGCCAGTAGTATAAGGGGACAGGGGACCGTCCTGACTTTC
TRBD1,TRBJ2-3,TRBV7-7,.,CASSRDRTDTQYF,TGTGCTAGCAGCCGGGACAGGACAGATACGCAGTATTTT
TRBD2,TRBJ2-3,TRBV9,once,CASSVGRGNADTQYF,TGTGCCAGCAGCGTAGGGCGGGGGAACGCAGATACGCAGTATTTT
.,TRBJ2-2,TRBV5-1,.,CASSFAWAQGSTGELFF,TGCGCCAGCAGCTTTGCCTGGGCGCAGGGATCCACCGGGGAGCTGTTTTTT
.,TRBJ1-4,TRBV6-6,.,CASSTPGIPTNEKLFF,TGTGCCAGCAGTACCCCGGGGATTCCAACTAATGAAAAACTGTTTTTT
.,TRBJ1-1,TRBV5-1,.,CASSLTWLNTEAFF,TGCGCCAGCAGCTTGACGTGGTTGAACACTGAAGCTTTCTTT
.,TRBJ1-2,TRBV4-1,.,CASSYDGNYGYTF,TGCGCCAGCAGCTATGATGGGAACTATGGCTACACCTTC
TRBD1,TRBJ1-2,TRBV18,.,CASSPPGTDAYGYTF,TGTGCCAGCTCACCCCCCGGGACAGATGCTTATGGCTACACCTTC
TRBD1,TRBJ1-4,TRBV5-5,.,CASSSTGVEKLFF,TGTGCCAGCAGCTCAACAGGGGTGGAAAAACTGTTTTTT
TRBD2,TRBJ2-7,TRBV5-1,.,CASSLAERHDEQYF,TGCGCCAGCAGCCTAGCGGAGAGGCACGACGAGCAGTACTTC